This is a list of T cell receptor beta chains from one sample in a study of CD8 T cells in ankylosing spondylitis. TCRdb fed the 5' RACE reads into MiXCR, producing one record per CDR3 protein. The profile shows about 210,000 distinct CDR3 sequences, approximately 7.6% of them singletons. The material sequenced was blood, either unsorted or a sorted T cell fraction (not recorded which). These TCRs come from a female donor with ankylosing spondylitis or in good health (not recorded which). CDR3s include the opening cysteine and the closing phenylalanine or tryptophan. The order of the fields is CDR3 DNA, CDR3 protein, V gene, J gene, D gene, clone size. D genes are given only for firm matches. Clone size is given for some rows only: seen once, a few or many times, or a class if the clone is expanded.

CDR3nt: TGTGCCAGCAGCTTGCTGGTCCTTCGCGGCACTGAAGCTTTCTTT; CDR3aa: CASSLLVLRGTEAFF; v_gene: TRBV12-3/TRBV12-4; j_gene: TRBJ1-1; d_gene: -; abundance: few
CDR3nt: TGTGCCAGCAGCCAAGGCGGGTACGGTGGCTACACCTTC; CDR3aa: CASSQGGYGGYTF; v_gene: TRBV14; j_gene: TRBJ1-2; d_gene: -; abundance: many
CDR3nt: TGCGCCAGCAGCCAAGATGGAAGGGACGAGCAGTTCTTC; CDR3aa: CASSQDGRDEQFF; v_gene: TRBV4-1; j_gene: TRBJ2-1; d_gene: -; abundance: many
CDR3nt: TGTGCCATCAGTCCTCATTTGGGGGAGGTAGAGACCGGGGAGCTGTTTTTT; CDR3aa: CAISPHLGEVETGELFF; v_gene: TRBV10-3; j_gene: TRBJ2-2; d_gene: -; abundance: many
CDR3nt: TGTGCCAGCAGGAGAGGCCTGCGGGCCTTCAATGAGCAGTTCTTC; CDR3aa: CASRRGLRAFNEQFF; v_gene: TRBV6-2/TRBV6-3; j_gene: TRBJ2-1; d_gene: -; abundance: few
CDR3nt: TGTGCCAGCAGCTTAGCGGGAGGGAACTACGAGCAGTACTTC; CDR3aa: CASSLAGGNYEQYF; v_gene: TRBV12-3/TRBV12-4; j_gene: TRBJ2-7; d_gene: TRBD2; abundance: many
CDR3nt: TGCGCCAGCAGCTTGGATAGGGACTCTGGGGCCAACGTCCTGACTTTC; CDR3aa: CASSLDRDSGANVLTF; v_gene: TRBV5-1; j_gene: TRBJ2-6; d_gene: -; abundance: many
CDR3nt: TGCAGCGTTGCCTATACCGGGACAGGGGTGACCAATACGCAGTATTTT; CDR3aa: CSVAYTGTGVTNTQYF; v_gene: TRBV29-1; j_gene: TRBJ2-3; d_gene: TRBD1; abundance: many
CDR3nt: TGTGCCAGCAGCCGCGGACTAGCGGGGACCTCTGGGGCCAACGTCCTGACTTTC; CDR3aa: CASSRGLAGTSGANVLTF; v_gene: TRBV3-1; j_gene: TRBJ2-6; d_gene: TRBD2; abundance: -
CDR3nt: TGTGCCAGCAGTTTGTGGAATTCACCCCTCCACTTT; CDR3aa: CASSLWNSPLHF; v_gene: TRBV27; j_gene: TRBJ1-6; d_gene: -; abundance: few